The subject of this entry is one T cell receptor (beta chain). The antigen remains unidentified. The sample is drawn from a study of T-cell memory formation after mild COVID-19. A 5'RACE reaction primed in the constant segment made cDNA libraries of TCR alpha and TCR beta, and these carried sample barcodes and UMIs. TCRdb redid the calling of the 5' RACE reads with MiXCR, one entry per CDR3 protein. The sample lists 280,000 or so distinct CDR3 sequences; approximately 18% were seen once. Study results and caveats: Second-wave clones with a day 37 peak had unconfirmed SARS-CoV-2 specificity. Pre-infection memory held some responding clones, suggesting pre-existing cross-reactive T cells responded.

Germline CDR1 is SGHTA and CDR2 is FQGNSA. The CDR3 consists of 15 residues. Germline trimming cut 5 bases from V and 6 bases from J; bases unmatched to any gene: 9. This rearrangement joins TRBV7-2 to TRBJ2-3; TRBD2 agrees at 9 bases. This clonotype was obtained from a man between 18 and 35 years old who had mild COVID-19 (a few samples of this study predate the infection). Cell type and time point are not known. The sample taken for sequencing was PBMCs or a T cell subset sorted from them (not recorded which). In DNA, the CDR3 is TGTGCCAGCAGCGAGACTAGCGGTCTAGGGGATACGCAGTATTTT. This codes for CASSETSGLGDTQYF.